Below, 30 T cell receptor beta chains from the same sample are listed, as sequenced in a study of shared clonotypes between healthy human individuals. Method: immunoSEQ multiplex PCR; TCRdb's copy keeps in-frame clones and lacks some. The sample has roughly 1,500,000 clones, 98% seen once; the top ten hold around 0.33%. Sequenced sample: naive CD4+ T cells sorted from blood. Subset: CD45RA+ positively selected. The receptor set was obtained from a man aged 25-40 years in good health.

This rearrangement joins TRBV7-8 to TRBJ1-1; D is unresolved. Germline V gene lookup returns CDR1 SGHVS and CDR2 FQNEAQ. There are 16 residues in the CDR3. V lost 0 bases and J 2 bases, leaving 13 bases between the germline ends. The chain's CDR3 is CASSLAKEGGNTEAFF. In DNA form, the CDR3 reads TGTGCCAGCAGCTTAGCAAAGGAGGGTGGTAACACTGAAGCTTTCTTT.

V gene TRBV5-1 combines with J gene TRBJ1-2, with D possibly TRBD1 on 5 matching bases. The V gene's germline CDR1 is SGHRS and CDR2 YFSETQ. There are 15 residues in the CDR3. Trimming cost V 4 bases and J 1 base, with 14 bases left between them. The CDR3 region is CASSNPGRNNYGYTF. CDR3 coding DNA: TGCGCCAGCAGCAACCCAGGGAGGAATAACTATGGCTACACCTTC.

V usage is TRBV2 and J usage is TRBJ2-7; no reliable D call. The CDR3 length is 14 residues. The germline V and J ends were trimmed by 4 bases and 0 bases, with 10 bases remaining between them. The germline V gene has CDR1 SNHLY and CDR2 FYNNEI. The CDR3 coding sequence is TGTGCCAGCAGTGGAGGCCGCCGCTCCTACGAGCAGTACTTC. It encodes CASSGGRRSYEQYF. Using reference TRBV2 and TRBJ2-7 for the parts outside the CDR3, the full variable domain is EPEVTQTPSHQVTQMGQEVILRCVPISNHLYFYWYRQILGQKVEFLVSFYNNEISEKSEIFDDQFSVERPDGSNFTLKIRSTKLEDSAMYFCASSGGRRSYEQYFGPGTRLTVT.

The chain combines TRBV18 with TRBJ1-1; D is ambiguous. V was pared by 3 bases and J by 0 bases, with 11 bases between. Germline lookup yields CDR1 KGHSH and CDR2 LQKENI. The CDR3 consists of 15 residues. The CDR3 DNA reads TGTGCCAGCTCACCGGTCGAGAGCATGAACACTGAAGCTTTCTTT. It specifies CASSPVESMNTEAFF.

The rearrangement joins TRBV19 to TRBJ2-3; tentative D call: TRBD2 (5 bases). CDR1 is LNHDA and CDR2 is SQIVND in the germline V gene (reference sequence). The CDR3 loop spans 14 amino acids. Trimming shortened V by 3 bases and J by 4 bases, and 11 bases separated the two germline ends. CDR3 in amino acids: CASSIQGGADTQYF. CDR3 nucleotide sequence: TGTGCCAGTAGTATCCAAGGAGGTGCAGATACGCAGTATTTT.

This chain joins TRBV2 and TRBJ1-1; D ambiguous. Trimming removed 3 bases at V and 4 bases at J, with 15 bases between. This CDR3 contains 15 residues. Germline loops: CDR1 SNHLY, CDR2 FYNNEI. The CDR3 loop is CASSEIGRRGTEAFF. The CDR3 nucleotides are TGTGCCAGCAGTGAGATCGGGAGAAGAGGCACTGAAGCTTTCTTT.

The CDR3 sequence: CASSPWDRGGNNEQFF. Here the CDR3 DNA reads TGTGCCAGCAGTCCCTGGGACAGGGGAGGTAACAATGAGCAGTTCTTC. The chain has TRBV27 and TRBJ2-1; TRBD1 aligns across 10 bases. Germline CDR1 is MNHEY and CDR2 is SMNVEV (reference sequence). V lost 5 bases and J lost 5; bases outside the gene matches: 9. This CDR3 contains 16 residues.

The chain recombines TRBV7-9 with TRBJ2-3; tentatively, D is TRBD1 or TRBD2 (5 bases each). This CDR3 is built from 13 residues. Germline CDR1 SEHNR, CDR2 FQNEAQ (reference sequence). V lost 8 bases and J lost 2, with 11 bases in between. The CDR3 protein is CASERGDTDTQYF. The DNA for the CDR3 is TGTGCCAGCGAAAGAGGGGACACAGATACGCAGTATTTT.

V gene TRBV29-1 combines with J gene TRBJ2-5; perhaps TRBD1 as D (6 bases). The length of the CDR3 is 12 residues. Trimming removed 7 bases at V and 5 bases at J, with 14 bases between. Per the germline V gene, CDR1 is SQVTM and CDR2 is ANQGSEA. CDR3 loop: CSASQGGETQYF. The DNA for the CDR3 is TGCAGCGCCTCACAGGGTGGGGAGACCCAGTACTTC.

This clone has just one count. The rearrangement uses TRBV28 and TRBJ1-2, with 10 bases that match TRBD1. V trimming: 1 base; J trimming: 4 bases; junction bases outside the gene matches: 6. This CDR3 spans 16 amino acids. CDR1 and CDR2 (germline): MDHEN, SYDVKM. CDR3 DNA: TGTGCCAGCAGTTTATCGGGGACAGGGGCTTCCTATGGCTACACCTTC. As protein: CASSLSGTGASYGYTF.

Concerning this clone itself: At the DNA level, this CDR3 is encoded by other sequences in the same sample as well. The rearrangement joins TRBV5-5 to TRBJ1-4; D is undetermined. The CDR3 length is 13 residues. V gave up 1 base and J gave up 5 bases, with 6 bases separating them. Looked up from germline, CDR1 is SGHKS and CDR2 is YYEKEE (reference sequence). Written as DNA, the CDR3 is TGTGCCAGCAGCTTGTCGACAAATGAAAAACTGTTTTTT. Protein sequence: CASSLSTNEKLFF. Drawing the rest from reference TRBV5-5 and TRBJ1-4, the complete variable domain is DAGVTQSPTHLIKTRGQQVTLRCSPISGHKSVSWYQQVLGQGPQFIFQYYEKEERGRGNFPDRFSARQFPNYSSELNVNALLLGDSALYLCASSLSTNEKLFFGSGTQLSVL.

To note about this clone: Other DNA sequences within the sample encode an identical CDR3. The chain has TRBV7-2 and TRBJ2-1, with D uncertain. With 0 bases removed from V and 0 bases from J, the gap between germline ends came to 6 bases. The CDR3 extends over 15 amino acids. Germline CDR1 and CDR2: SGHTA and FQGNSA. This CDR3 reads CASSLAGVSYNEQFF. The CDR3 nucleotides are TGTGCCAGCAGCTTAGCGGGTGTCTCCTACAATGAGCAGTTCTTC. The full variable domain, its missing parts supplied by reference TRBV7-2 and TRBJ2-1, is GAGVSQSPSNKVTEKGKDVELRCDPISGHTALYWYRQSLGQGLEFLIYFQGNSAPDKSGLPSDRFSAERTGGSVSTLTIQRTQQEDSAVYLCASSLAGVSYNEQFFGPGTRLTVL.

The chain employs TRBV5-5 and TRBJ2-1; tentatively, D is TRBD2 (6 bases). The CDR3 contains 13 residues. V was trimmed by 4 bases and J by 9 bases, leaving 14 bases between them. Per germline, CDR1 SGHKS and CDR2 YYEKEE (reference sequence). CDR3 region: CASSLISGAEQFF. The CDR3 nucleotides read TGTGCCAGCAGCCTCATATCGGGAGCTGAGCAGTTCTTC. The full variable domain, completed using reference TRBV5-5 and TRBJ2-1, is DAGVTQSPTHLIKTRGQQVTLRCSPISGHKSVSWYQQVLGQGPQFIFQYYEKEERGRGNFPDRFSARQFPNYSSELNVNALLLGDSALYLCASSLISGAEQFFGPGTRLTVL.

The DNA for the CDR3 is TGTGCCAGCAGCGAAATGTGGGCTAGCGGGAGGGCCGATACGAGGCGTGGAAAGCAGTTCTTC. Translated, it gives CASSEMWASGRADTRRGKQFF. The chain combines TRBV7-3 with TRBJ2-1; 12 bases line up with TRBD2. Unmatched junction bases numbered 28, after V lost 5 bases and J lost 11 bases. This CDR3 contains 21 residues. CDR1 and CDR2 (germline): SGHTA, FQGTGA.

This chain uses TRBV18 with TRBJ2-4; 9 bases align to TRBD1. V lost 0 bases, J lost 3 bases, and 6 bases stayed unmatched. Germline V lookup: CDR1 KGHSH, CDR2 LQKENI. This CDR3 region has 17 residues. In DNA form, the CDR3 reads TGTGCCAGCTCACCACCGAGGACAGGGGTTGTCAAAAACATTCAGTACTTC. Its translation: CASSPPRTGVVKNIQYF.

J is TRBJ2-1 and V is TRBV18; D is undetermined. Between the trimmed V and J ends, which lost 4 bases and 1 base, there was a span of 8 bases. CDR3 length equals 14 residues. The germline CDR1 and CDR2 sequences are KGHSH and LQKENI. The CDR3 reads CASSQEQSYNEQFF. The CDR3 DNA sequence: TGTGCCAGCTCACAAGAACAGTCCTACAATGAGCAGTTCTTC.

Only one count was recorded for this clone. The chain employs TRBV28 and TRBJ2-7; TRBD2 aligns across 8 bases. After removal of 5 bases from V and 5 bases from J, the junction contained 14 bases not matched to a gene. Germline V gives CDR1 MDHEN, CDR2 SYDVKM. This CDR3 has 16 amino acids. Written as DNA, the CDR3 is TGTGCCAGCAGTCCGGGGGGGGCTAGACAATTGCACGAGCAGTACTTC. It encodes CASSPGGARQLHEQYF.

V usage is TRBV25-1 and J usage is TRBJ2-1; no clear D. The CDR3 length is 13 residues. Per germline, CDR1 MGHDK and CDR2 SYGVNS. V lost 0 bases to trimming and J lost 11 bases, with 11 bases between them. This chain's CDR3 is CASSEYRGIQQFF. CDR3 nucleotide sequence: TGTGCCAGCAGTGAATATCGAGGAATCCAGCAGTTCTTC.

The chain links TRBV19 to TRBJ2-6; the D call may be TRBD1 or TRBD2 (5 bases each). The CDR3 has 14 residues. Trimming removed 5 bases from V and 0 bases from J, with 5 bases in between. Germline assignment: CDR1 LNHDA and CDR2 SQIVND (reference sequence). CDR3 sequence: CASSGGSGANVLTF. The CDR3 DNA follows: TGTGCCAGTAGTGGGGGCTCTGGGGCCAACGTCCTGACTTTC.

This CDR3 is CASSLGLNEQFF. CDR3 nucleotide sequence: TGCGCCAGCAGCTTGGGGCTCAATGAGCAGTTCTTC. The chain employs TRBV5-1 and TRBJ2-1, with D uncertain. V gave up 0 bases and J gave up 6 bases, with 4 bases separating them. CDR1 SGHRS and CDR2 YFSETQ come from the germline V gene. This CDR3 has 12 residues.

V gene TRBV18 combines with J gene TRBJ1-1; D gene ambiguous. V was pared by 4 bases and J by 11 bases, with 17 bases between. The CDR3 has 13 amino acids. Looked up from germline, CDR1 is KGHSH and CDR2 is LQKENI. CDR3 bases: TGTGCCAGCTCACGAGGGCAGGAGTCTGTGGCTTTCTTT. Translation gives CASSRGQESVAFF.

The chain couples TRBV6-5 to TRBJ2-1; 13 positions match TRBD2. J gave up 9 bases and V 6 bases, and 8 bases lay outside the gene matches. Germline V gene sequence: CDR1 MNHEY, CDR2 SVGAGI. The length of the CDR3 is 15 residues. CDR3 in amino acids: CASSPTSGRAGEQFF. In DNA, the CDR3 is TGTGCCAGCAGCCCCACTAGCGGGAGGGCAGGTGAGCAGTTCTTC.

The chain links TRBV6-1 to TRBJ2-2; 10 bases line up with TRBD2. The CDR3 is 15 residues long. V shed 4 bases and J 5 bases; nucleotides not matched to a gene: 4. The germline V gene encodes CDR1 MNHNS and CDR2 SASEGT. Here the CDR3 DNA reads TGTGCCAGCAGTGCCCTAGCGGGAGTTACCGGGGAGCTGTTTTTT. Translated: CASSALAGVTGELFF.

The table lists this clone with a count of one. This rearrangement joins TRBV25-1 to TRBJ2-1; perhaps TRBD2 as D (5 bases). The CDR3 contains 15 residues. The V end was cut by 3 bases, the J end by 4 bases, with 13 bases between. Germline CDR1 MGHDK, CDR2 SYGVNS. CDR3 amino acids: CASSDRGSPYNEQFF. The CDR3 DNA follows: TGTGCCAGCAGTGATCGAGGGAGCCCTTACAATGAGCAGTTCTTC. Full variable domain (remainder filled in from reference TRBV25-1 and TRBJ2-1): EADIYQTPRYLVIGTGKKITLECSQTMGHDKMYWYQQDPGMELHLIHYSYGVNSTEKGDLSSESTVSRIRTEHFPLTLESARPSHTSQYLCASSDRGSPYNEQFFGPGTRLTVL.

The CDR3 DNA reads as TGTGCCAGTACCAAGGGACAGGGGGCTTCGGAGACCCAGTACTTC. It translates to CASTKGQGASETQYF. This chain uses TRBV19 with TRBJ2-5; 12 bases are a match to TRBD1. The CDR3 is 15 amino acids. Germline V gene sequence: CDR1 LNHDA, CDR2 SQIVND (reference sequence). The J segment lost 5 bases and the V segment lost 7 bases, leaving 8 bases of the junction unmatched.

This clone was seen just once. The chain couples TRBV5-1 to TRBJ2-2; possibly TRBD1 for D (5 bases). This CDR3 comprises 14 residues. Trimming removed 3 bases from V and 0 bases from J, with 6 bases in between. CDR1 is SGHRS, CDR2 YFSETQ, per germline. The CDR3 DNA reads TGCGCCAGCAGCTCGACAGCGAACACCGGGGAGCTGTTTTTT. This gives the protein CASSSTANTGELFF.

This chain links TRBV5-4 with TRBJ1-2; perhaps TRBD1 as D (6 bases). This CDR3 contains 15 residues. Germline CDR1 and CDR2: SGHNT and YYREEE (reference sequence). V dropped 4 bases and J dropped 6 bases, with 19 bases sitting between them. The CDR3 bases are TGTGCCAGCAGCCCCTTCGGACAGTTGTTTAATGGCTACACCTTC. Protein: CASSPFGQLFNGYTF. Full variable domain (outside the CDR3, taken from reference TRBV5-4 and TRBJ1-2): ETGVTQSPTHLIKTRGQQVTLRCSSQSGHNTVSWYQQALGQGPQFIFQYYREEENGRGNFPPRFSGLQFPNYSSELNVNALELDDSALYLCASSPFGQLFNGYTFGSGTRLTVV.

Of note for this clone: Other nucleotide sequences from this sample produce the same CDR3. The chain links TRBV29-1 to TRBJ2-3; the D is unclear. The CDR3 totals 13 residues. CDR1 SQVTM and CDR2 ANQGSEA come from the germline V gene. The V end was cut by 3 bases, the J end by 5 bases, with 12 bases between. This CDR3 reads CSVERGRGDTQYF. The CDR3 DNA sequence: TGCAGCGTTGAGCGTGGCCGAGGAGATACGCAGTATTTT.

V usage is TRBV30 and J usage is TRBJ1-4; no reliable D call. The V and J ends lost 0 bases and 10 bases respectively, with 9 bases between them. The CDR3 extends over 12 amino acids. Germline values: CDR1 GTSNPN, CDR2 SVGIG (reference sequence). This chain's CDR3 is CAWSVNSGKLFF. DNA for the CDR3: TGTGCCTGGAGTGTCAATAGCGGAAAACTGTTTTTT. The full variable domain, completed using reference TRBV30 and TRBJ1-4, is SQTIHQWPATLVQPVGSPLSLECTVEGTSNPNLYWYRQAAGRGLQLLFYSVGIGQISSEVPQNLSASRPQDRQFILSSKKLLLSDSGFYLCAWSVNSGKLFFGSGTQLSVL.

The genes are TRBV5-1 and TRBJ2-1; 7 bases line up with TRBD1. V shed 5 bases, J shed 5 bases, and the junction held 13 bases outside the gene matches. The CDR3 covers 16 residues. The V gene's germline CDR1 is SGHRS and CDR2 YFSETQ. The CDR3 bases are TGCGCCAGCAGTTTTGTGTCCGGGACAGACGACAATGAGCAGTTCTTC. Amino acid sequence: CASSFVSGTDDNEQFF.